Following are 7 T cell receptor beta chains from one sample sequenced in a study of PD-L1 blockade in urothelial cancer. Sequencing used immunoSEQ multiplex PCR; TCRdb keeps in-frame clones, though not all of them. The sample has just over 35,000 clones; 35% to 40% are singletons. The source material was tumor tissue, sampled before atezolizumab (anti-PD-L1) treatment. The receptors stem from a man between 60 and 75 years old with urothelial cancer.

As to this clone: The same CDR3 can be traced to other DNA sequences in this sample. CDR3 nucleotide sequence: TGCAGCGTTGACGGGCTAGCGGGGGATAGCACAGATACGCAGTATTTT. Protein sequence: CSVDGLAGDSTDTQYF. The genes are TRBV29-1 and TRBJ2-3; 10 nucleotides match TRBD2. Germline CDR1 and CDR2: SQVTM and ANQGSEA. After removal of 3 bases from V and 0 bases from J, the junction contained 6 bases not matched to a gene. The CDR3 is made up of 16 amino acids.

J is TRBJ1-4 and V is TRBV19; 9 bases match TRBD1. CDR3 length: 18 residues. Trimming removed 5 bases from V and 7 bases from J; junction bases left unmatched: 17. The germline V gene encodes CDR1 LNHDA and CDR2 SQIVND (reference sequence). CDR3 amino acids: CASSRSGTGIFNGEKLFF. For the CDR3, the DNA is TGTGCCAGTAGTCGGTCCGGGACAGGGATTTTTAATGGTGAAAAACTGTTTTTT.

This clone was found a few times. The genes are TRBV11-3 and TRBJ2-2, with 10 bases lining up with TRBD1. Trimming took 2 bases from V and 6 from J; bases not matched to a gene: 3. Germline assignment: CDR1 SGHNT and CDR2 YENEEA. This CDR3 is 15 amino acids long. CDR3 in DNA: TGTGCCAGCAGCTTAAGGGACAGGGGCGCCGGGGAGCTGTTTTTT. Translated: CASSLRDRGAGELFF.

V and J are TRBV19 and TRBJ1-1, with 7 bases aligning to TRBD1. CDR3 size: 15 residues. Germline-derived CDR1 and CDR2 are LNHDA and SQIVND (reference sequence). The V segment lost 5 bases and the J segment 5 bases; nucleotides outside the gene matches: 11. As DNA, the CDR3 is TGTGCCAGTAGTTCCAGACAGGGAGGCAAGACTGAAGCTTTCTTT. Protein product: CASSSRQGGKTEAFF.

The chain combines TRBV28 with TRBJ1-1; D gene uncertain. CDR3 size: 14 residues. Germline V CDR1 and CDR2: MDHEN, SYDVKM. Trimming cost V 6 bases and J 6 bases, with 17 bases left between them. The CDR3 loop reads CASRGPSGYPEAFF. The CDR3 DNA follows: TGTGCCAGCAGGGGCCCCTCGGGATACCCTGAAGCTTTCTTT. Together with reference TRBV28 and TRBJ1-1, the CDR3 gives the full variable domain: DVKVTQSSRYLVKRTGEKVFLECVQDMDHENMFWYRQDPGLGLRLIYFSYDVKMKEKGDIPEGYSVSREKKERFSLILESASTNQTSMYLCASRGPSGYPEAFFGQGTRLTVV.

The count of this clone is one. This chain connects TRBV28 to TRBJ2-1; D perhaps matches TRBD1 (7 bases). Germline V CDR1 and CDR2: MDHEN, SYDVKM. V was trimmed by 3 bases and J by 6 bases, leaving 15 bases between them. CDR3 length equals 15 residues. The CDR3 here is CASSFRQGGGNEQFF. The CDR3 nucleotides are TGTGCCAGCAGTTTTAGACAGGGAGGTGGCAATGAGCAGTTCTTC. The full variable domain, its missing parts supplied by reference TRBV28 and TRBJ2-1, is DVKVTQSSRYLVKRTGEKVFLECVQDMDHENMFWYRQDPGLGLRLIYFSYDVKMKEKGDIPEGYSVSREKKERFSLILESASTNQTSMYLCASSFRQGGGNEQFFGPGTRLTVL.

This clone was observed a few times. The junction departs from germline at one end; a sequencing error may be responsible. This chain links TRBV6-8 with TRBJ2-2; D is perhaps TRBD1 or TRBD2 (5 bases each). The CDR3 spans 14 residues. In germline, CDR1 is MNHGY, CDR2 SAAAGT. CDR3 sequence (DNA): TGTGCCAGCAGCAGGACAAGAAACACCGGGGAGCTATTTTTT. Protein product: CASSRTRNTGELFF.